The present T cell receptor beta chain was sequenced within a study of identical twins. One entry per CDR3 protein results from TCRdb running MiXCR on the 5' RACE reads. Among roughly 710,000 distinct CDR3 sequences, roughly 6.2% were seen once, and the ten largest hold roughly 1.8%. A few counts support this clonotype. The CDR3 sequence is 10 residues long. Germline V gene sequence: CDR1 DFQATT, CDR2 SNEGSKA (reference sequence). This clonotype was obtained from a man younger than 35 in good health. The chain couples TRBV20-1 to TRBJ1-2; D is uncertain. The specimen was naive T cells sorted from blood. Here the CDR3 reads CTVSAYGYTF. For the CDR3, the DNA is TGCACCGTCTCAGCTTATGGCTACACCTTC.